Listed here are 19 T cell receptor beta chains from one sample, sequenced in a study of cytomegalovirus exposure and HLA in healthy donors (dated by TCRdb to about 2017). The protocol used for the library was the immunoSEQ multiplex PCR assay. TCRdb retrieved this table from immuneACCESS and kept in-frame rearrangements only. Not all clones are present; in checked studies, unresolved V genes account for under half, and no reason is known for the remainder. The sample contains about 280,000 clones, around nine tenths of them found a single time. Over 0.85% of the sample lies in the top ten. The sequenced sample consisted of PBMCs. Source of these receptors: a woman between 18 and 29 years old in good health and CMV-seronegative.

Only one count was recorded for this clone. V is TRBV5-4 and J is TRBJ1-2, with TRBD1 matching over 10 bases. The V gene end was trimmed by 7 bases and the J gene end by 6 bases; junction bases not matched to a gene: 9. This CDR3 contains 14 residues. Germline V gene data show CDR1 as SGHNT and CDR2 as YYREEE (reference sequence). The CDR3 DNA is TGTGCCAGCCAGCGAGACAGGGGGCAGGATGGCTACACCTTC. The encoded protein is CASQRDRGQDGYTF.

The V gene is TRBV27, the J gene TRBJ1-4; the D is unclear. V dropped 2 bases and J dropped 3 bases, with 10 bases sitting between them. The germline gives CDR1 MNHEY, CDR2 SMNVEV (reference sequence). The CDR3 is 15 residues long. In nucleotides, the CDR3 is TGTGCCAGCAGTTTAACGGGGAGGGCTAATGAAAAACTGTTTTTT. Protein sequence: CASSLTGRANEKLFF.

The chain combines TRBV18 with TRBJ2-1, with D possibly being TRBD2 (6 bases). Trimming removed 1 base from V and 5 bases from J, with 21 bases in between. Germline-derived CDR1 and CDR2 are KGHSH and LQKENI. CDR3 length: 18 residues. The CDR3 region is CASSPLVWSGVTNNEQFF. The CDR3 region has the DNA TGTGCCAGCTCACCACTTGTTTGGTCGGGAGTTACCAACAATGAGCAGTTCTTC.

CDR3 DNA sequence: TGTGCCAGCAGCTTGAGCGGGAGCAACACAGATACGCAGTATTTT. Protein sequence: CASSLSGSNTDTQYF. This chain joins TRBV5-4 and TRBJ2-3, with TRBD2 matching 8 bases. CDR3 length: 15 residues. Germline CDR1 SGHNT, CDR2 YYREEE (reference sequence). V lost 1 base and J lost 2; bases outside the gene matches: 3.

V usage is TRBV20-1 and J usage is TRBJ1-1; no firm D call. The germline V gene has CDR1 DFQATT and CDR2 SNEGSKA (reference sequence). This CDR3 is 11 amino acids long. The V end was cut by 3 bases, the J end by 6 bases, with 8 bases between. CDR3 coding DNA: TGCAGTGCTAGTACTAACGCTGAAGCTTTCTTT. Encoded protein: CSASTNAEAFF.

A single count supports this clone. The V and J genes are TRBV2 and TRBJ2-3; D possibly corresponds to TRBD2 (6 bases). The V gene lost 6 bases and the J gene lost 1 base, with 14 bases spanning the gap. This CDR3 has 15 residues. From germline, CDR1 is SNHLY and CDR2 FYNNEI. CDR3 coding DNA: TGTGCCAGCAGGCTACCGGGACTCCGCACAGATACGCAGTATTTT. Amino acid sequence: CASRLPGLRTDTQYF.

V usage is TRBV7-2 and J usage is TRBJ2-1, with TRBD2 as a possible D gene (6 bases). CDR1 and CDR2 from the germline V gene are SGHTA and FQGNSA. CDR3 length: 16 residues. With 4 bases removed from V and 0 bases from J, the gap between germline ends came to 13 bases. CDR3 region: CASSSGLRYSYNEQFF. The CDR3 nucleotides read TGTGCCAGCAGCTCAGGACTAAGGTACTCCTACAATGAGCAGTTCTTC.

This chain connects TRBV2 to TRBJ2-1; 11 positions agree with TRBD2. CDR3 length: 16 amino acids. Germline trimming cut 8 bases from V and 4 bases from J; bases unmatched to any gene: 10. Germline CDR1 is SNHLY and CDR2 is FYNNEI. The CDR3 region has the DNA TGTGCCAGCTTGGGGGTGACTAGCGGGATTTACAATGAGCAGTTCTTC. Translated: CASLGVTSGIYNEQFF.

V is TRBV5-1 and J is TRBJ2-7; D possibly corresponds to TRBD2 (5 bases). CDR1 is SGHRS and CDR2 is YFSETQ in the germline V gene. Trimming removed 0 bases at V and 3 bases at J, with 16 bases between. The CDR3 covers 16 residues. The CDR3 is CASSLVGSGGRYEQYF. The CDR3 DNA sequence: TGCGCCAGCAGCTTGGTTGGCTCCGGAGGTCGCTACGAGCAGTACTTC. Drawing the rest from reference TRBV5-1 and TRBJ2-7, the complete variable domain is KAGVTQTPRYLIKTRGQQVTLSCSPISGHRSVSWYQQTPGQGLQFLFEYFSETQRNKGNFPGRFSGRQFSNSRSEMNVSTLELGDSALYLCASSLVGSGGRYEQYFGPGTRLTVT.

This clone was detected once. This rearrangement joins TRBV6-5 to TRBJ1-1, with D perhaps matching TRBD1 (5 bases). CDR3 length: 15 amino acids. V shed 0 bases and J shed 0 bases, with 8 bases lying between them. Germline V gene lookup returns CDR1 MNHEY and CDR2 SVGAGI. CDR3 amino acids: CASSYSWTLNTEAFF. The CDR3 DNA follows: TGTGCCAGCAGTTACTCGTGGACATTGAACACTGAAGCTTTCTTT.

Written as DNA, the CDR3 is TGTGCCAGCAGAGACAGTGCCGAGCAGTACTTC. The encoded protein is CASRDSAEQYF. The chain joins TRBV2 to TRBJ2-7; tentative D call: TRBD1 (5 bases). V was trimmed by 6 bases and J by 6 bases, leaving 9 bases between them. CDR3 length: 11 residues. Germline values: CDR1 SNHLY, CDR2 FYNNEI.

The chain joins TRBV5-4 to TRBJ2-5; 11 bases align to TRBD2. This CDR3 comprises 14 residues. J gave up 4 bases and V 9 bases, and 8 bases lay outside the gene matches. Germline CDR1 and CDR2: SGHNT and YYREEE (reference sequence). The CDR3 DNA sequence: TGTGCCACTCACATAGCGGGAGGGGTAGAGACCCAGTACTTC. Translation: CATHIAGGVETQYF.

The chain carries TRBV5-4 and TRBJ1-2, with D possibly matching TRBD1 (6 bases). V was clipped by 2 bases and J by 0 bases, with 11 bases between them. CDR1 and CDR2 (germline): SGHNT, YYREEE (reference sequence). CDR3 length equals 15 residues. CDR3 residues: CASSFSGTTNYGYTF. In DNA form, the CDR3 reads TGTGCCAGCAGCTTCTCAGGGACAACTAACTATGGCTACACCTTC.

This chain uses TRBV28 with TRBJ2-7; 11 positions agree with TRBD2. CDR1 and CDR2 (germline): MDHEN, SYDVKM. The V gene end was trimmed by 2 bases and the J gene end by 5 bases; junction bases not matched to a gene: 2. This CDR3 has 14 amino acids. The DNA for the CDR3 is TGTGCCAGCAGTTTAACTAGCGGGAGACACGAGCAGTACTTC. Amino acid sequence: CASSLTSGRHEQYF. Based on the CDR3 plus reference TRBV28 and TRBJ2-7, the full variable domain is DVKVTQSSRYLVKRTGEKVFLECVQDMDHENMFWYRQDPGLGLRLIYFSYDVKMKEKGDIPEGYSVSREKKERFSLILESASTNQTSMYLCASSLTSGRHEQYFGPGTRLTVT.

The chain links TRBV2 to TRBJ2-7; D might be TRBD2 (5 bases). In germline, CDR1 is SNHLY, CDR2 FYNNEI. The CDR3 contains 16 residues. V was pared by 7 bases and J by 0 bases, with 19 bases between. This chain's CDR3 is CASNPPRGSSSYEQYF. Written as DNA, the CDR3 is TGTGCCAGCAATCCTCCTCGGGGTTCCAGCTCCTACGAGCAGTACTTC.

V is TRBV9 and J is TRBJ1-2; no reliable D call. The CDR3 sequence is 14 residues long. Trimming pared 2 bases from V and 3 bases from J, leaving 11 bases between. CDR1 and CDR2 (germline): SGDLS, YYNGEE. Here the CDR3 reads CASSVVAGDYGYTF. CDR3 DNA: TGTGCCAGCAGCGTGGTGGCGGGAGACTATGGCTACACCTTC.

The chain couples TRBV2 to TRBJ2-7; 7 nucleotides line up with TRBD2. Germline V CDR1 and CDR2: SNHLY, FYNNEI. The CDR3 loop spans 15 amino acids. The V segment lost 8 bases and the J segment 0 bases; nucleotides outside the gene matches: 10. The CDR3 loop is CASQKAGPSSYEQYF. The CDR3, as DNA: TGTGCCAGCCAGAAAGCGGGACCCAGCTCCTACGAGCAGTACTTC. The entire variable domain, with the rest obtained from reference TRBV2 and TRBJ2-7, is as follows: EPEVTQTPSHQVTQMGQEVILRCVPISNHLYFYWYRQILGQKVEFLVSFYNNEISEKSEIFDDQFSVERPDGSNFTLKIRSTKLEDSAMYFCASQKAGPSSYEQYFGPGTRLTVT.

CDR3 in DNA: TGTGCCAGCAGTGGGAGTCGAGCCAGAAGAAGCTCCTACAATGAGCAGTTCTTC. Protein: CASSGSRARRSSYNEQFF. This chain connects TRBV6-1 to TRBJ2-1; no firm D call. The CDR3 contains 18 residues. The germline V and J ends were trimmed by 4 bases and 0 bases, with 19 bases remaining between them. Germline V gene sequence: CDR1 MNHNS, CDR2 SASEGT.

The chain is built from TRBV28 and TRBJ2-1, with TRBD1 identical over 9 bases. Germline CDR1 reads MDHEN; CDR2 reads SYDVKM. V lost 8 bases and J lost 2; bases outside the gene matches: 4. CDR3 length: 14 amino acids. CDR3 protein: CASGRQGAYNEQFF. The CDR3 DNA reads as TGTGCCAGCGGGCGACAGGGGGCCTACAATGAGCAGTTCTTC.